The 2 T cell receptor beta chains below come from one sample, sequenced in a study of T cell responses to AZD1222 COVID-19 vaccine. Repertoires were generated with immunoSEQ multiplex PCR, while TCRdb's copy carries only in-frame clones and drops some. The sample consists of some 200,000 clones, approximately 93% of them appearing once. The material was peripheral blood, obtained 28 days after the second AZD1222 dose. These receptors were collected from an adult who received the AZD1222 COVID-19 vaccine.

This chain connects TRBV5-5 to TRBJ1-1; D unclear. The CDR3 consists of 16 residues. V lost 4 bases to trimming and J lost 2 bases, with 18 bases between them. Germline V lookup: CDR1 SGHKS, CDR2 YYEKEE (reference sequence). The CDR3 DNA is TGTGCCAGCAGCACCCGCCTTCAGACGGGCAACACTGAAGCTTTCTTT. It yields the protein CASSTRLQTGNTEAFF.

The gene calls are TRBV19 and TRBJ1-1, with D uncertain. The germline V gene encodes CDR1 LNHDA and CDR2 SQIVND (reference sequence). CDR3 length: 12 amino acids. Between the trimmed V and J ends, which lost 4 bases and 4 bases, there was a span of 7 bases. For the CDR3, the DNA is TGTGCCAGTAGTACCCATTTCACTGAAGCTTTCTTT. Protein: CASSTHFTEAFF.